These T cell receptor beta chains were read from a single sample in a study of blood T cell repertoires in COVID-19. TCRdb keeps only in-frame clones here, not all; method: immunoSEQ multiplex PCR. This table has about 250,000 clones, approximately 90% appearing once. Sequenced input: PBMCs or T cells enriched from blood (not recorded which). These TCRs come from a man aged 35 to 55 who had recovered from COVID-19. Both conserved end residues are part of each CDR3. A D gene is named only where the DNA matches it firmly. Rows may omit the clone size; those that give it use once, few, many or a size class.

j_gene: TRBJ1-2
v_gene: TRBV6-5
d_gene: TRBD1
abundance: NA
CDR3aa: CASSDTMDRGYGYTF
CDR3nt: TGTGCCAGCAGCGACACAATGGACAGGGGATATGGCTACACCTTC

j_gene: TRBJ1-2
v_gene: TRBV29-1
d_gene: TRBD1
abundance: NA
CDR3aa: CSVPTRDRGHLQPERYGYTF
CDR3nt: TGCAGCGTTCCTACCCGGGACAGGGGCCACCTACAGCCCGAGCGCTATGGCTACACCTTC

j_gene: TRBJ1-3
v_gene: TRBV7-2
d_gene: NA
abundance: once
CDR3aa: CASRPRGSTGPGNTIYF
CDR3nt: TGTGCCAGCAGGCCAAGGGGGTCAACTGGGCCTGGAAACACCATATATTTT

j_gene: TRBJ1-1
v_gene: TRBV18
d_gene: NA
abundance: once
CDR3aa: CASSREGSMNTEAFF
CDR3nt: TGTGCCAGCTCCCGGGAAGGGTCGATGAACACTGAAGCTTTCTTT

j_gene: TRBJ2-2
v_gene: TRBV11-2
d_gene: NA
abundance: NA
CDR3aa: CASSPDLGGELFF
CDR3nt: TGTGCCAGCAGCCCAGACTTAGGCGGGGAGCTGTTTTTT

j_gene: TRBJ1-5
v_gene: TRBV7-2
d_gene: TRBD1
abundance: NA
CDR3aa: CASSPRTGQGQPQHF
CDR3nt: TGTGCCAGCAGCCCCCGGACAGGGCAGGGGCAGCCCCAGCATTTT

j_gene: TRBJ2-1
v_gene: TRBV30
d_gene: TRBD2
abundance: NA
CDR3aa: CAWSLAGGVAFF
CDR3nt: TGTGCCTGGAGCCTAGCGGGAGGGGTGGCGTTCTTC

j_gene: TRBJ2-7
v_gene: TRBV15
d_gene: NA
abundance: NA
CDR3aa: CATSRGSTGNYEQYF
CDR3nt: TGTGCCACCAGCAGAGGAAGCACCGGGAACTACGAGCAGTACTTC

j_gene: TRBJ1-2
v_gene: TRBV7-8
d_gene: NA
abundance: NA
CDR3aa: CASSRTQNYGYTF
CDR3nt: TGTGCCAGCAGCAGGACACAAAACTATGGCTACACCTTC

j_gene: TRBJ1-3
v_gene: TRBV19
d_gene: NA
abundance: NA
CDR3aa: CASSMGDPGNTIYF
CDR3nt: TGTGCCAGTAGTATGGGCGACCCTGGAAACACCATATATTTT

j_gene: TRBJ2-2
v_gene: TRBV7-7
d_gene: NA
abundance: few
CDR3aa: CASSPGGDRGWTGELFF
CDR3nt: TGTGCCAGCAGCCCGGGGGGTGACAGGGGCTGGACCGGGGAGCTGTTTTTT

j_gene: TRBJ1-2
v_gene: TRBV19
d_gene: NA
abundance: NA
CDR3aa: CASSTRTQINYGYTF
CDR3nt: TGTGCCAGTAGTACGAGGACTCAGATAAACTATGGCTACACCTTC

j_gene: TRBJ1-3
v_gene: TRBV29-1
d_gene: TRBD1
abundance: NA
CDR3aa: CSVEGIRDSSGNTIYF
CDR3nt: TGCAGCGTTGAAGGAATCCGGGACAGCTCTGGAAACACCATATATTTT

j_gene: TRBJ2-7
v_gene: TRBV10-3
d_gene: NA
abundance: NA
CDR3aa: CAIRLGQPSEQYF
CDR3nt: TGTGCCATCAGGCTCGGACAGCCCAGCGAGCAGTACTTC

j_gene: TRBJ2-7
v_gene: TRBV23-1
d_gene: TRBD1
abundance: NA
CDR3aa: CASTKPGQQLYEQYF
CDR3nt: TGCGCCAGCACCAAACCGGGACAGCAGCTTTACGAGCAGTACTTC

j_gene: TRBJ2-1
v_gene: TRBV2
d_gene: TRBD2
abundance: NA
CDR3aa: CASSKLADAAGVGNEQFF
CDR3nt: TGTGCCAGCTCAAAGCTCGCGGATGCGGCGGGAGTTGGAAATGAGCAGTTCTTC

j_gene: TRBJ2-3
v_gene: TRBV5-1
d_gene: TRBD2
abundance: NA
CDR3aa: CASSLAREAFTDTQYF
CDR3nt: TGCGCCAGCAGCTTGGCGCGGGAGGCCTTCACAGATACGCAGTATTTT

j_gene: TRBJ2-1
v_gene: TRBV6-5
d_gene: NA
abundance: many
CDR3aa: CASSPRASSYNEQFF
CDR3nt: TGTGCCAGCAGTCCGCGAGCAAGCTCCTACAATGAGCAGTTCTTC

j_gene: TRBJ2-7
v_gene: TRBV10-1
d_gene: NA
abundance: NA
CDR3aa: CASRLVFSYEQYF
CDR3nt: TGCGCCAGCAGACTGGTCTTCTCCTACGAGCAGTACTTC

j_gene: TRBJ2-1
v_gene: TRBV24-1
d_gene: TRBD1
abundance: NA
CDR3aa: CATSDSYRGHEQFF
CDR3nt: TGTGCCACCAGTGATTCCTACAGGGGCCATGAGCAGTTCTTC

j_gene: TRBJ2-3
v_gene: TRBV27
d_gene: NA
abundance: once
CDR3aa: CASSFIRQVVLGTDTQYF
CDR3nt: TGTGCCAGCAGTTTCATACGGCAGGTGGTTTTGGGCACAGATACGCAGTATTTT

j_gene: TRBJ2-1
v_gene: TRBV5-1
d_gene: NA
abundance: NA
CDR3aa: CASSFGVLGGVTDEQFF
CDR3nt: TGCGCCAGCAGCTTCGGAGTTCTGGGCGGGGTGACTGATGAGCAGTTCTTC

j_gene: TRBJ1-2
v_gene: TRBV18
d_gene: TRBD1
abundance: NA
CDR3aa: CASSPVGQYGYTF
CDR3nt: TGTGCCAGCTCACCAGTGGGACAGTATGGCTACACCTTC

j_gene: TRBJ2-7
v_gene: TRBV27
d_gene: NA
abundance: NA
CDR3aa: CASSLTDSYYEQYF
CDR3nt: TGTGCCAGCAGTCTTACGGACAGTTACTACGAGCAGTACTTC

j_gene: TRBJ1-5
v_gene: TRBV13
d_gene: TRBD1
abundance: NA
CDR3aa: CASSYGTGGASQPQHF
CDR3nt: TGTGCCAGCAGCTATGGGACAGGGGGCGCGTCTCAGCCCCAGCATTTT

j_gene: TRBJ2-7
v_gene: TRBV7-9
d_gene: TRBD2
abundance: NA
CDR3aa: CASSSPGGREQYF
CDR3nt: TGTGCCAGCAGCTCCCCGGGGGGTCGGGAGCAGTACTTC

j_gene: TRBJ2-6
v_gene: TRBV18
d_gene: NA
abundance: once
CDR3aa: CASSPRQGVAGANVLTF
CDR3nt: TGTGCCAGCTCACCAAGGCAAGGAGTAGCCGGGGCCAACGTCCTGACTTTC

j_gene: TRBJ1-1
v_gene: TRBV27
d_gene: NA
abundance: NA
CDR3aa: CASSLNIGGTGTEAFF
CDR3nt: TGTGCCAGCAGTTTAAATATCGGGGGGACGGGCACTGAAGCTTTCTTT

j_gene: TRBJ1-3
v_gene: TRBV3-1/TRBV3-2
d_gene: TRBD1
abundance: NA
CDR3aa: CASSQPWTGISGNTIYF
CDR3nt: TGTGCCAGCAGCCAACCCTGGACAGGAATCTCTGGAAACACCATATATTTT

j_gene: TRBJ2-3
v_gene: TRBV19
d_gene: NA
abundance: NA
CDR3aa: CASTEGPSTDTQYF
CDR3nt: TGTGCCAGTACCGAGGGCCCTAGCACAGATACGCAGTATTTT

j_gene: TRBJ2-3
v_gene: TRBV9
d_gene: NA
abundance: NA
CDR3aa: CANPTSTDTQYF
CDR3nt: TGTGCCAACCCGACTAGCACAGATACGCAGTATTTT

j_gene: TRBJ2-7
v_gene: TRBV6-1
d_gene: NA
abundance: NA
CDR3aa: CASSEARGGNEQYF
CDR3nt: TGTGCCAGCAGTGAGGCAAGGGGGGGCAACGAGCAGTACTTC

j_gene: TRBJ1-2
v_gene: TRBV4-3
d_gene: TRBD1
abundance: NA
CDR3aa: CASSHLGTGTNYGYTF
CDR3nt: TGCGCCAGCAGCCACCTAGGGACAGGGACCAACTATGGCTACACCTTC

j_gene: TRBJ1-3
v_gene: TRBV5-6
d_gene: NA
abundance: NA
CDR3aa: CASSLTGNGNTIYF
CDR3nt: TGTGCCAGCAGCTTAACAGGGAATGGAAACACCATATATTTT

j_gene: TRBJ2-7
v_gene: TRBV15
d_gene: NA
abundance: NA
CDR3aa: CATSSVRTAAYEQYF
CDR3nt: TGTGCCACCAGCTCGGTTCGGACAGCCGCCTACGAGCAGTACTTC

j_gene: TRBJ1-2
v_gene: TRBV7-2
d_gene: NA
abundance: NA
CDR3aa: CASSLNGIPGDGYTF
CDR3nt: TGTGCCAGCAGCTTAAATGGAATTCCAGGCGATGGCTACACCTTC

j_gene: TRBJ1-1
v_gene: TRBV28
d_gene: NA
abundance: NA
CDR3aa: CASSWAGPMFFF
CDR3nt: TGTGCCAGCAGTTGGGCGGGGCCTATGTTTTTCTTT

j_gene: TRBJ1-1
v_gene: TRBV30
d_gene: TRBD1
abundance: NA
CDR3aa: CAWRRGGNTEAFF
CDR3nt: TGTGCCTGGAGAAGAGGGGGCAACACTGAAGCTTTCTTT

j_gene: TRBJ1-2
v_gene: TRBV30
d_gene: NA
abundance: NA
CDR3aa: CAWSTGLGYTF
CDR3nt: TGTGCCTGGAGTACAGGGCTAGGCTACACCTTC

j_gene: TRBJ2-1
v_gene: TRBV19
d_gene: TRBD2
abundance: NA
CDR3aa: CASSPILAGDFLSYNEQFF
CDR3nt: TGTGCCAGTAGTCCTATCCTAGCGGGGGACTTTCTATCCTACAATGAGCAGTTCTTC

j_gene: TRBJ1-6
v_gene: TRBV10-3
d_gene: TRBD1
abundance: NA
CDR3aa: CAISGTGDGPSPLHF
CDR3nt: TGTGCCATCAGTGGGACAGGGGACGGTCCTTCACCCCTCCACTTT

j_gene: TRBJ1-1
v_gene: TRBV25-1
d_gene: NA
abundance: NA
CDR3aa: CASSETVNTEAFF
CDR3nt: TGTGCCAGCAGTGAAACAGTGAACACTGAAGCTTTCTTT

j_gene: TRBJ1-1
v_gene: TRBV5-1
d_gene: NA
abundance: NA
CDR3aa: CASRANTEAFF
CDR3nt: TGCGCCAGCAGGGCGAACACTGAAGCTTTCTTT

j_gene: TRBJ2-7
v_gene: TRBV28
d_gene: NA
abundance: NA
CDR3aa: CASSRAGPSYEQYF
CDR3nt: TGTGCCAGCAGTAGGGCGGGCCCTTCCTACGAGCAGTACTTC

j_gene: TRBJ2-7
v_gene: TRBV6-6
d_gene: TRBD1
abundance: NA
CDR3aa: CASSYRGRYYEQYF
CDR3nt: TGTGCCAGCAGTTACAGGGGGCGGTACTACGAGCAGTACTTC

j_gene: TRBJ2-1
v_gene: TRBV27
d_gene: TRBD1
abundance: NA
CDR3aa: CASSLSRDRYSSYNEQFF
CDR3nt: TGTGCCAGCAGTCTCTCCCGGGACAGGTACAGCTCCTACAATGAGCAGTTCTTC

j_gene: TRBJ2-7
v_gene: TRBV6-5
d_gene: NA
abundance: NA
CDR3aa: CASGQVSYEQYF
CDR3nt: TGTGCCAGCGGGCAGGTCTCCTACGAGCAGTACTTC

j_gene: TRBJ2-7
v_gene: TRBV29-1
d_gene: TRBD2
abundance: once
CDR3aa: CSVEVTSSYEQYF
CDR3nt: TGCAGCGTTGAAGTGACTAGCAGCTACGAGCAGTACTTC

j_gene: TRBJ2-5
v_gene: TRBV3-1/TRBV3-2
d_gene: NA
abundance: once
CDR3aa: CASSLDRTLQETQYF
CDR3nt: TGTGCCAGCAGCCTAGACCGGACTTTACAAGAGACCCAGTACTTC

j_gene: TRBJ2-7
v_gene: TRBV3-1/TRBV3-2
d_gene: TRBD2
abundance: NA
CDR3aa: CASSHPTSGFNEQYF
CDR3nt: TGTGCCAGCAGCCATCCGACTAGCGGTTTCAACGAGCAGTACTTC

j_gene: TRBJ1-2
v_gene: TRBV9
d_gene: TRBD1
abundance: few
CDR3aa: CASSVRLTGGEVTF
CDR3nt: TGTGCCAGCAGCGTCCGTCTTACAGGGGGGGAGGTCACCTTC

j_gene: TRBJ1-4
v_gene: TRBV28
d_gene: NA
abundance: NA
CDR3aa: CASRSTGTTNEKLFF
CDR3nt: TGTGCCAGCAGATCAACCGGGACAACTAATGAAAAACTGTTTTTT

j_gene: TRBJ2-2
v_gene: TRBV18
d_gene: TRBD1
abundance: NA
CDR3aa: CASSSGTGGIPNTGELFF
CDR3nt: TGTGCCAGTTCCTCCGGGACAGGGGGGATCCCGAACACCGGGGAGCTGTTTTTT

j_gene: TRBJ2-7
v_gene: TRBV30
d_gene: TRBD1
abundance: NA
CDR3aa: CAWSEGTGGDEQYF
CDR3nt: TGTGCCTGGAGTGAGGGGACAGGGGGAGATGAGCAGTACTTC